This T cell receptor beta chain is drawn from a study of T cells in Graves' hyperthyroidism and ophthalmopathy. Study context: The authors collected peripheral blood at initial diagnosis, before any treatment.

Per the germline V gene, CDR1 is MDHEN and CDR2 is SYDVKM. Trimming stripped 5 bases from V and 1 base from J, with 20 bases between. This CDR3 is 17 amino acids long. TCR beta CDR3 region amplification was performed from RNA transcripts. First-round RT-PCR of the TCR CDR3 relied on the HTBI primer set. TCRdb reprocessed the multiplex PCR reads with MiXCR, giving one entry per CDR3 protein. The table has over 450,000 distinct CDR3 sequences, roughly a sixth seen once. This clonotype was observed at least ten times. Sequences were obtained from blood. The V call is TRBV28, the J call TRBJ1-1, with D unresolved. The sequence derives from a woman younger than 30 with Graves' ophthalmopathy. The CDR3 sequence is CASSLGRVLPRNTEAFF. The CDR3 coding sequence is TGTGCCAGCAGTCTAGGACGGGTTTTACCTAGGAACACTGAAGCTTTCTTT. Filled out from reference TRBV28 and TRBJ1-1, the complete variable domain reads DVKVTQSSRYLVKRTGEKVFLECVQDMDHENMFWYRQDPGLGLRLIYFSYDVKMKEKGDIPEGYSVSREKKERFSLILESASTNQTSMYLCASSLGRVLPRNTEAFFGQGTRLTVV.